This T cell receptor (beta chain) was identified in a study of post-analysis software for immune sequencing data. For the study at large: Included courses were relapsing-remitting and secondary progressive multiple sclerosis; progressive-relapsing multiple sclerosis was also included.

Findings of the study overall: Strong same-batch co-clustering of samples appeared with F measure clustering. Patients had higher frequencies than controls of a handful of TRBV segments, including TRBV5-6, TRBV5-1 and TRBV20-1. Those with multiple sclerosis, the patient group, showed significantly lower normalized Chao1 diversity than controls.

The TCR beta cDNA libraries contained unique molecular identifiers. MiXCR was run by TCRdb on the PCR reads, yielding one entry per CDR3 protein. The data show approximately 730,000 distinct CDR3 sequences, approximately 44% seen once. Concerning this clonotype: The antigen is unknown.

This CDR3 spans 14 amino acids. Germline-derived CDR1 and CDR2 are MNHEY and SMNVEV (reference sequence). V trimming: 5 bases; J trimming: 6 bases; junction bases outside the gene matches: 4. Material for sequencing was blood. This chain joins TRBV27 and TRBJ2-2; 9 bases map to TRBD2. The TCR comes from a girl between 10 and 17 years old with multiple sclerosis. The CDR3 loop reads CASSLAGYPGELFF. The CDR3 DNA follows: TGTGCCAGCAGTCTAGCGGGATACCCCGGGGAGCTGTTTTTT.